Listed below are T cell receptor beta chains from one sample, sequenced in a study of Graves' ophthalmopathy and Graves' hyperthyroidism. TCRdb re-called the multiplex PCR reads through MiXCR, storing one row per CDR3 protein. This table holds some 360,000 distinct CDR3 sequences, roughly a sixth found once. Sequencing was done on a sample of peripheral blood. Source of these receptors: an adult woman with stable Graves' hyperthyroidism. The CDR3 runs from the conserved cysteine through the conserved F or W. D genes are given only for firm matches. The size of a clone is reported for some rows only, either as once, few or many, or as a class for expanded clones.

V: TRBV24-1
J: TRBJ2-5
D: NA
size: many
DNA: TGTGCCACCAGTGATTTGCCAGGGAGGAAGACCCAGTACTTC
CDR3: CATSDLPGRKTQYF

V: TRBV30
J: TRBJ2-7
D: NA
size: many
DNA: TGTGCCTGGGCCCCCAGCTCCTACGAGCAGTACTTC
CDR3: CAWAPSSYEQYF

V: TRBV19
J: TRBJ1-5
D: NA
size: many
DNA: TGTGCCAGTAGTGTCGACAGAAAGCTAATTTATAGCAATCAGCCCCAGCATTTT
CDR3: CASSVDRKLIYSNQPQHF

V: TRBV27
J: TRBJ2-2
D: TRBD2
size: many
DNA: TGTGCCAGCAGTCGGGGACTAGCGGGGGAGCTGTTTTTT
CDR3: CASSRGLAGELFF

V: TRBV27
J: TRBJ1-3
D: NA
size: many
DNA: TGTGCCAGCAGTCGGGGCCCCCCGGGAGGAAACACCATATATTTT
CDR3: CASSRGPPGGNTIYF

V: TRBV7-9
J: TRBJ2-7
D: NA
size: many
DNA: TGTGCCAGCAACGGGCAGCGGTCAACCTGGCAGTACTTC
CDR3: CASNGQRSTWQYF

V: TRBV5-5
J: TRBJ1-4
D: NA
size: NA
DNA: TGTGCCAGCAGCTTGCGGGCAGAACTGCGGGAAAAACTGTTTTTT
CDR3: CASSLRAELREKLFF

V: TRBV20-1
J: TRBJ2-7
D: NA
size: many
DNA: TGCAGTGCCCTGGGCCCTGGGGGAGTCTACGAGCAGTACTTC
CDR3: CSALGPGGVYEQYF

V: TRBV19
J: TRBJ1-5
D: NA
size: many
DNA: TGTGCCAGTAGTGTCGACAGCCACAATCAGCCCCAGCATTTT
CDR3: CASSVDSHNQPQHF

V: TRBV5-1
J: TRBJ1-1
D: NA
size: many
DNA: TGCGCCAGCAGCTTGGATACGGGGGCAATGAACACTGAAGCTTTCTTT
CDR3: CASSLDTGAMNTEAFF

V: TRBV5-5
J: TRBJ2-7
D: NA
size: NA
DNA: TGTGCCAGCAGCGTGGACAGGGCGGGGGGCCCCGAGCAGTACTTC
CDR3: CASSVDRAGGPEQYF

V: TRBV28
J: TRBJ2-7
D: NA
size: NA
DNA: TGTGCCAGCACCGAGCCGGGAGCCTACGTGGAGCAGTACTTC
CDR3: CASTEPGAYVEQYF

V: TRBV6-2/TRBV6-3
J: TRBJ1-1
D: NA
size: NA
DNA: TGTGCCAGCAGTTACGAGTCTCGCGCTTCAGGGGCCAACACTGAAGCTTTCTTT
CDR3: CASSYESRASGANTEAFF

V: TRBV20-1
J: TRBJ2-7
D: TRBD2
size: many
DNA: TGCAGTGCTAGAGATTCGATTGGGCGGGAGCCCCACGAGCAGTACTTC
CDR3: CSARDSIGREPHEQYF

V: TRBV12-3/TRBV12-4
J: TRBJ1-6
D: NA
size: NA
DNA: TGTGCCAGCAGTGAAGAAGGGCGAAATTCACCCCTCCACTTT
CDR3: CASSEEGRNSPLHF

V: TRBV20-1
J: TRBJ2-5
D: NA
size: NA
DNA: TGCAGTGCTAGAGGGTCGGGAAGAGGGGGGTTGATCCAAGAGACCCAGTACTTC
CDR3: CSARGSGRGGLIQETQYF

V: TRBV7-2
J: TRBJ2-7
D: TRBD2
size: many
DNA: TGTGCCAGCAGCTTTTCTAGCGGGAGTTACGAGCAGTACTTC
CDR3: CASSFSSGSYEQYF

V: TRBV6-5
J: TRBJ1-5
D: TRBD1
size: many
DNA: TGTGCCAGCAGTTACCATGACAGGGTGGACAATCAGCCCCAGCATTTT
CDR3: CASSYHDRVDNQPQHF

V: TRBV28
J: TRBJ1-6
D: NA
size: many
DNA: TGTGCCAGCAGTTTTTTGACAGCCGATACCTACTATAATTCACCCCTCCACTTT
CDR3: CASSFLTADTYYNSPLHF

V: TRBV12-3/TRBV12-4
J: TRBJ2-7
D: NA
size: many
DNA: TGTGCCAGCAGTTTAAGAGGGGACGAGCAGTACTTC
CDR3: CASSLRGDEQYF

V: TRBV7-2
J: TRBJ2-5
D: NA
size: many
DNA: TGTGCCAGCAGCTATAGACAGCCTCAAGAGACCCAGTACTTC
CDR3: CASSYRQPQETQYF

V: TRBV12-3/TRBV12-4
J: TRBJ2-5
D: NA
size: many
DNA: TGTGCCAGCAGCCCCTCCCAGGCCGGAGAGACCCAGTACTTC
CDR3: CASSPSQAGETQYF

V: TRBV7-9
J: TRBJ1-5
D: NA
size: NA
DNA: TGTGCCAGCAGCTTAGCGGGGGGCACCTCGGAGCCCCAGCATTTT
CDR3: CASSLAGGTSEPQHF

V: TRBV5-1
J: TRBJ1-2
D: NA
size: many
DNA: TGCGCCAGCAGCTTCCGAGAAGACCTTGGCTACACCTTC
CDR3: CASSFREDLGYTF

V: TRBV24-1
J: TRBJ2-2
D: NA
size: many
DNA: TGTGCCACCAGTGACCCCCAGGAGACGAACACCGGGGAGCTGTTTTTT
CDR3: CATSDPQETNTGELFF

V: TRBV19
J: TRBJ1-1
D: NA
size: NA
DNA: TGTGCCAGTAGTATTGCCTCTAGAGGGGGGGTCACTGAAGCTTTCTTT
CDR3: CASSIASRGGVTEAFF

V: TRBV5-1
J: TRBJ1-2
D: TRBD1
size: many
DNA: TGCGCCAGCAGCTTGGTGGGACAGGATCTTGGCTACACCTTC
CDR3: CASSLVGQDLGYTF

V: TRBV20-1
J: TRBJ2-5
D: NA
size: many
DNA: TGCAGTGCCGTAGCCCTTTATGGTCTATTTCAAGAGACCCAGTACTTC
CDR3: CSAVALYGLFQETQYF

V: TRBV11-2
J: TRBJ2-7
D: NA
size: NA
DNA: TGTGCCAGCAGCTTAGGTCTACCGGGTAGGGTCTCCTACGAGCAGTACTTC
CDR3: CASSLGLPGRVSYEQYF

V: TRBV20-1
J: TRBJ1-2
D: NA
size: many
DNA: TGCAGTGCTAGAGATACGGGAAAAGGGGCTGCCTATGGCTACACCTTC
CDR3: CSARDTGKGAAYGYTF

V: TRBV20-1
J: TRBJ2-7
D: NA
size: many
DNA: TGCAGTGCTGGCGGCAAGGGGGACGAGCAGTACTTC
CDR3: CSAGGKGDEQYF

V: TRBV13
J: TRBJ2-4
D: NA
size: few
DNA: TGTGCCAGCAGCTTAGTCTCGGTTCCGCGGGGAATAGCCAAAAACATTCAGTACTTC
CDR3: CASSLVSVPRGIAKNIQYF

V: TRBV20-1
J: TRBJ2-7
D: TRBD2
size: few
DNA: TGCAGTGCTAGAGATGGTCTAGCGGGACCCCCCTACGAGCAGTACTTC
CDR3: CSARDGLAGPPYEQYF